Below, one T cell receptor (beta chain) is given with its context. What antigen it recognizes has not been identified. No much larger clonotype is one base removed from it; base qualities were not supplied. The source of the sample is a study of lymphopenia after photon versus proton radiotherapy (dated by TCRdb to the late 2010s). Describing the broader study: In patients with gastrointestinal tumors who developed high-grade lymphopenia, the study compared the immunological effects of photon radiation therapy with those of proton radiation therapy. The cohort comprised about 20 patients with gastrointestinal tumors who received either photon or proton therapy and then developed lymphopenia. The study was designed to characterize how the impact on the immune system differs between the two radiation modalities.

General study outcomes and caveats: Across the cohort, a larger post-nadir drop in TCR diversity was inversely correlated with overall survival time among patients who died. The survival association was examined only in patients who died, and the authors described better survival with proton therapy as a possibility, not as a demonstrated result. During treatment, patients who received photon therapy lost naive T cells and TCR diversity and gained effector/memory populations, whereas patients who received proton therapy remained relatively stable. After the lymphocyte count nadir, repertoires from photon-treated patients showed oligoclonal expansion, particularly of CD8+ Temra cells, and this expansion drove the decline in diversity.

Via the germline V gene, CDR1 is SGHDT and CDR2 YYEEEE. The CDR3 covers 14 residues, taking in both the cysteine and the phenylalanine. This entry keeps only the CDR3 DNA: 42 bases, framed from base 1. The V and J ends are trimmed by 4 bases and 5 bases, leaving 15 bases between them. The protocol used for the library was the immunoSEQ multiplex PCR assay. T cell repertoires were profiled by deep sequencing of rearranged TCR beta loci, alongside multiparametric flow cytometry. The clones in this table, taken by TCRdb from immuneACCESS, are in-frame only. Not every clone is retained; where verified, under half of the shortfall comes from an unresolved V gene, and the cause of the rest is unknown. The sample records approximately 65,000 clones, 75% to 90% of which are singletons. Jointly, the top ten make up 9.5% to 15% of the sample.

The receptor was derived from an elderly man with esophageal cancer. The rearrangement joined TRBV5-6 to TRBJ1-1; TRBD1 is a possible D gene, resting on 5 matching bases. The specimen comprised peripheral blood, sampled from a patient treated with proton-based radiotherapy. The nucleotides read TGTGCCAGCAGCCCGTACGGGGCAAGGACTGAAGCTTTCTTT. Its product reads: CASSPYGARTEAFF.